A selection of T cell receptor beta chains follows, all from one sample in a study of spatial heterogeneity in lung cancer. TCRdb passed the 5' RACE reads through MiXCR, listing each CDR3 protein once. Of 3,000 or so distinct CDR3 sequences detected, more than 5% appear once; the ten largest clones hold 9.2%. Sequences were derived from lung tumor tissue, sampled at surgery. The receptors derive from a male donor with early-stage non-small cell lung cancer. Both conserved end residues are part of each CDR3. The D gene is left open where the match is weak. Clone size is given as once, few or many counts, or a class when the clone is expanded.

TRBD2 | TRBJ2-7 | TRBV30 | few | TGTGCCTGGAGTGGACTAGCCTTCGAGCAGTACTTC | CAWSGLAFEQYF
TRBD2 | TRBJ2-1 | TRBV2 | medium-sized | TGTGCCAGCAGCTACGGGGGGGCAGTCGATGAGCAGTTCTTC | CASSYGGAVDEQFF
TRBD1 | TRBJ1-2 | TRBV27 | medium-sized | TGTGCCAGCAGTTTGAAATGGGACAGGACCTATGGCTACACCTTC | CASSLKWDRTYGYTF
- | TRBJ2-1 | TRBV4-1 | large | TGCGCCAGCAGCCAAGTGCTTGAGACCACGTCCTACAATGAGCAGTTCTTC | CASSQVLETTSYNEQFF
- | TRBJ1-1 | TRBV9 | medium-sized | TGTGCCAGCAGCGTAGTCGTTACCGGGTTCCAGAACGACACTGAAGCTTTCTTT | CASSVVVTGFQNDTEAFF
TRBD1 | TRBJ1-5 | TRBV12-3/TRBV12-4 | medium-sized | TGTGCCAGCAGTCCATCGGGACAGGGCAATCAGCCCCAGCATTTT | CASSPSGQGNQPQHF
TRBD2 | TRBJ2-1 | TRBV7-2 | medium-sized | TGTGCCAGCAGCTGGGGACTAGCGAGTGAGCAGTTCTTC | CASSWGLASEQFF
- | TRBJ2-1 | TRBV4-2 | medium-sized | TGTGCCAGCAGCCAAGTACTACCAAGCTCCTACAATGAGCAGTTCTTC | CASSQVLPSSYNEQFF
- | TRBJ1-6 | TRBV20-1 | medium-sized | TGCAGTGCTAGAGACCGGGCCAATAATTCACCCCTCCACTTT | CSARDRANNSPLHF
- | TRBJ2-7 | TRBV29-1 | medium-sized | TGCAGCGTTTCCCCAGGGGGAGGGTCAACCGGGGAGCAGTACTTC | CSVSPGGGSTGEQYF
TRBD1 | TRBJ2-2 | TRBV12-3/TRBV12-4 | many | TGTGCCAGCAGCCTACAGGGGTTTAACACCGGGGAGCTGTTTTTT | CASSLQGFNTGELFF
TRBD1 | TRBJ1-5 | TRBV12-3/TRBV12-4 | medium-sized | TGTGCCAGCAGAGGGAAGGGGGCAGGCAATCAGCCCCAGCATTTT | CASRGKGAGNQPQHF
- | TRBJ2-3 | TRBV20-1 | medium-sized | TGCAGCCCATCAAAAGGAGATACGCAGTATTTT | CSPSKGDTQYF
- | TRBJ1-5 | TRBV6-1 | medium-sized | TGTGCCAGCAGTGAACACGGTTATAGCAATCAGCCCCAGCATTTT | CASSEHGYSNQPQHF
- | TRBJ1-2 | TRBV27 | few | TGTGCCAGCAGAGGGGTTGGCGGCTACACCTTC | CASRGVGGYTF
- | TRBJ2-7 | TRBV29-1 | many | TGCAGCGTCCGATTCCAGTGGGGCGAGCAGTACTTC | CSVRFQWGEQYF
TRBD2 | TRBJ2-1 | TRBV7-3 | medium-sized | TGTGCCAGCAGCCCTACCCCCTCTAGCGGGAGCTCCTACAATGAGCAGTTCTTC | CASSPTPSSGSSYNEQFF
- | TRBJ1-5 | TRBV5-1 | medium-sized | TGCGCCAGCAGCTTTTACCCAGGACAGACCGATCAGCCCCAGCATTTT | CASSFYPGQTDQPQHF
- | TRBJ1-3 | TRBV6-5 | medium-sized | TGTGCCAGCAGCTCGGACGGGAAGGGGCTCGGAAACACCATATATTTT | CASSSDGKGLGNTIYF
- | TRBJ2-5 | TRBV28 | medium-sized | TGTGCCAGCAGTCCCCGGGACCAGCCGTACTTC | CASSPRDQPYF
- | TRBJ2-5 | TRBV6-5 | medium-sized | TGTGCCAGCGTAGGGCAGGTCCAAGAGACCCAGTACTTC | CASVGQVQETQYF
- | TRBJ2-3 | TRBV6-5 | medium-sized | TGTGCCAGCAGTTACAACGGACGTGCGGAGGCAGATACGCAGTATTTT | CASSYNGRAEADTQYF
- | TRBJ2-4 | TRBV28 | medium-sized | TGTGCCAGCAGCTCACCGGGGGACCCTTTAGCCAAAAACATTCAGTACTTC | CASSSPGDPLAKNIQYF
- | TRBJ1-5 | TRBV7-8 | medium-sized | TGTGCCAGCAGCTTAGCGGGGGGAGGGAATCAGCCCCAGCATTTT | CASSLAGGGNQPQHF
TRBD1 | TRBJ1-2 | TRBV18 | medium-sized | TGTGCCAGCTCACCACCGACAGGGAACTATGGCTACACCTTC | CASSPPTGNYGYTF
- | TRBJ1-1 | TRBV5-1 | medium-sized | TGCGCCAGCACAGGGAACACTGAAGCTTTCTTT | CASTGNTEAFF
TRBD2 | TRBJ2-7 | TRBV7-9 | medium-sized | TGTGCCAGCAGCTTCCCTACTAGCGGGAGCTCCTACGAGCAGTACTTC | CASSFPTSGSSYEQYF
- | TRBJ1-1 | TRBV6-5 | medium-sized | TGTGCCAGCAGTCGACCGGGGAAAACTGAAGCTTTCTTT | CASSRPGKTEAFF
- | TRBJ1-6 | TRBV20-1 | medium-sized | TGCAGTGCTAGAGATGGAAACGGGGGTAATTCACCCCTCCACTTT | CSARDGNGGNSPLHF
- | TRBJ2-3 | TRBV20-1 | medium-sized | TGCAGTGCGCACACAGGGACAGATACGCAGTATTTT | CSAHTGTDTQYF
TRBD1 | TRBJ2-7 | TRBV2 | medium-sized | TGTGCCAGCAGTGCCGACAGGGGCGAGCAGTACTTC | CASSADRGEQYF
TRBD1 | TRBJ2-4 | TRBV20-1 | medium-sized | TGCAGTGCTAGGGGCCGGGACAGGGAAGAAAACATTCAGTACTTC | CSARGRDREENIQYF
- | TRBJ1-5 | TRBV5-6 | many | TGTGCCAGCAGCTTGGCCGGGAAGGGCCCGTTCCAGCCCCAGCATTTT | CASSLAGKGPFQPQHF
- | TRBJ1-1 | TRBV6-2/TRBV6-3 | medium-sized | TGTGCCAGCAGTTACGCAAATCTTGAAGCTTTCTTT | CASSYANLEAFF
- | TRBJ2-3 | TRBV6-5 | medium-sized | TGTGCCAGCAGTTACTCGGGCGTGGGGGCAGTGACAGATACGCAGTATTTT | CASSYSGVGAVTDTQYF
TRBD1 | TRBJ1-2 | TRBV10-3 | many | TGTGCCACCCGAAACGACAGGGCGGCTGGCTACACCTTC | CATRNDRAAGYTF
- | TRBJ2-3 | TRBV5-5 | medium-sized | TGTGCCAGCGGCGATCAGGAGGCAGATACGCAGTATTTT | CASGDQEADTQYF
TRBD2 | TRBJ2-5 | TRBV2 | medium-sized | TGTGCCAGCACGCTAAGCCCTGGACTAGCGGGAGGAGAGACCCAGTACTTC | CASTLSPGLAGGETQYF
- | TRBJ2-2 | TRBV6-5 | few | TGTGCCAGCAGTGCGGACAGCGGGGCGAACACCGGGGAGCTGTTTTTT | CASSADSGANTGELFF
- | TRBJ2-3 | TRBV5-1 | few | TGCGCCAGCAGGGTCGGGACAGATACGCAGTATTTT | CASRVGTDTQYF
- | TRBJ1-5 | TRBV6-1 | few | TGTGCCAGCAGTGAAAGGAGGTGGGATCAGCCCCAGCATTTT | CASSERRWDQPQHF
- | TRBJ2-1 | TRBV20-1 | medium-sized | TGCAGTGCTAGAGATATGGTCGCGGGGTTGGGCTACAATGAGCAGTTCTTC | CSARDMVAGLGYNEQFF
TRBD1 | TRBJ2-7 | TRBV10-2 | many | TGCGCCAGCAGACCGGGACAGGGGAGCTCCTACGAGCAGTACTTC | CASRPGQGSSYEQYF
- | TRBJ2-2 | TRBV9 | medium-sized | TGTGCCAGCAGCCGGAGCCTCGGGGCAAACACCGGGGAGCTGTTTTTT | CASSRSLGANTGELFF
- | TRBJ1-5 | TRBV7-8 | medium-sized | TGTGCCAGCGGCCAGGACAGCTTGTCCCAGCATTTT | CASGQDSLSQHF